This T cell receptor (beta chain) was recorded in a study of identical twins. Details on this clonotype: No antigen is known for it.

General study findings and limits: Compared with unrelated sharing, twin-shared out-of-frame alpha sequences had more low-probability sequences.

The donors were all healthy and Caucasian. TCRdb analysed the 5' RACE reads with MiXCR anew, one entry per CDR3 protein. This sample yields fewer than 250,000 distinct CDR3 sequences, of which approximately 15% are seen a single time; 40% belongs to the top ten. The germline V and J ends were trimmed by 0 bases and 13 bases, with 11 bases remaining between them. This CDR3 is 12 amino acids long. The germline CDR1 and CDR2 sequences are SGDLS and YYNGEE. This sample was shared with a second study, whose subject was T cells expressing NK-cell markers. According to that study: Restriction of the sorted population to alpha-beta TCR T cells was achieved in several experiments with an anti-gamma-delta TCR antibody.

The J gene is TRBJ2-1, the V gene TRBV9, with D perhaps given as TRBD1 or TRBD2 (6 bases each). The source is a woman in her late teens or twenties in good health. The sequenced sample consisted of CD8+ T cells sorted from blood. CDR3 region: CASSVEGGPQFF. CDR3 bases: TGTGCCAGCAGCGTAGAGGGGGGACCACAGTTCTTC.